The clone carrying this T cell receptor beta chain came up many times. Its target is not known. Per germline, CDR1 MDHEN and CDR2 SYDVKM. There are 13 residues in the CDR3. V lost 8 bases, J lost 9 bases, and 19 bases lay in between. In the original analysis: Clinicopathological groups differed in CDR3, with these differences serving to build a distant-metastasis classifier for papillary thyroid cancer. TCRdb re-processed the PCR reads through MiXCR. The V and J calls come from TCRdb's annotation, not from the publication. The repertoire has approximately 17,000 clones, 28% of them found once; the top ten carry about 14%. Every patient underwent thyroid surgery untreated. These data come from a study of metastatic and nonmetastatic thyroid tumors. For the study at large: Across blood and tumor or nodule tissue, repertoires from malignant and benign thyroid patients were compared with one another.

Study-wide findings and caveats: Benign nodules reportedly had significantly lower TCR beta diversity than malignant thyroid tumors in blood and tumor.

This chain uses TRBV28 with TRBJ1-1; tentative D call: TRBD1 (6 bases). This TCR was sampled from a female donor with papillary thyroid cancer or a benign thyroid nodule (not recorded which). Some clones in this sample may be carry-over from other donors' samples. The sequenced sample consisted of tumor tissue. The CDR3 coding sequence is TGTGCCAGCGGTCCCCGGGGGCAGATAAAAGCTTTCTTT. Its translation: CASGPRGQIKAFF.